This T cell receptor (beta chain) was observed in a study of post-analysis software for immune sequencing data. Findings and caveats of the study: With TRBV5-6, TRBV5-1 and TRBV20-1 included, about five TRBV segments were more frequent in patients than in controls.

A remark on this clonotype: The antigen is unknown.

Trimming shortened V by 7 bases and J by 3 bases, and 15 bases separated the two germline ends. CDR1 and CDR2 (germline): SGHRS, YFSETQ. This CDR3 spans 14 amino acids. Each TCR beta cDNA library carried unique molecular identifiers. TCRdb called the PCR reads again in MiXCR, with one record for every CDR3 protein. Of about 560,000 distinct CDR3 sequences listed, about 40% are singletons. The chain has TRBV5-1 and TRBJ2-3; possibly TRBD2 for D (7 bases). The sequence derives from a girl under 18 with multiple sclerosis. Sequencing used blood. This CDR3 is CASSGGAWTDTQYF. The CDR3 bases are TGCGCCAGCTCTGGGGGGGCTTGGACAGATACGCAGTATTTT.